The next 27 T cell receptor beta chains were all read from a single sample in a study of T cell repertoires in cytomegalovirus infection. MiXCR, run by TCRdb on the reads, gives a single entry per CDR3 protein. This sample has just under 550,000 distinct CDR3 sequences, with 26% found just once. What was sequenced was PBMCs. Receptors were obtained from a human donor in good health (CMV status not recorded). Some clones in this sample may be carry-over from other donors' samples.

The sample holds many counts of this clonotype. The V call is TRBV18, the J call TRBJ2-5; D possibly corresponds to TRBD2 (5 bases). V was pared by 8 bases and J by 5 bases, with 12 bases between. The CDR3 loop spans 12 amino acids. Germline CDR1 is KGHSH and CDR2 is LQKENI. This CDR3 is CASSPRGETQYF. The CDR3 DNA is TGTGCCAGCAGCCCCCGCGGGGAGACCCAGTACTTC.

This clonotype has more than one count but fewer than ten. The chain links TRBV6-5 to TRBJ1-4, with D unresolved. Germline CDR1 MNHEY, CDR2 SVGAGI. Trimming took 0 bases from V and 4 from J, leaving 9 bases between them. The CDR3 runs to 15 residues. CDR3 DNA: TGTGCCAGCAGTTACTCGACCCCGTTTAATGAAAAACTGTTTTTT. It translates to CASSYSTPFNEKLFF.

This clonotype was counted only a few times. The CDR3 reads CASTSGQGHQPQHF. The CDR3 DNA sequence: TGTGCCAGCACCAGTGGACAGGGCCATCAGCCCCAGCATTTT. The rearrangement joins TRBV6-2 or TRBV6-3 to TRBJ1-5; the match to TRBD1 covers 8 bases. The V gene's germline CDR1 is MNHEY and CDR2 SVGEGT. V was clipped by 7 bases and J by 5 bases; unmatched bases: 7. The CDR3 is 14 residues long.

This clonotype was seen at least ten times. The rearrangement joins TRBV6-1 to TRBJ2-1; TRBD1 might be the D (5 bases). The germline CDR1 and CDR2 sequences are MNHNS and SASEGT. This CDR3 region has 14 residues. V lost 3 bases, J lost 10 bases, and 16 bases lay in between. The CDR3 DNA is TGTGCCAGCAGTGACAGGGTTTACGTGACGGAGCAGTTCTTC. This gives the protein CASSDRVYVTEQFF.

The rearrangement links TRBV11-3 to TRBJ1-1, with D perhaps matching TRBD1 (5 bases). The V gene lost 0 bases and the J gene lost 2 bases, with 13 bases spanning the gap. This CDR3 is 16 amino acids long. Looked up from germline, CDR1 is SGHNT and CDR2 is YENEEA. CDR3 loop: CASSLDLSGHNTEAFF. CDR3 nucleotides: TGTGCCAGCAGCTTAGATCTGTCGGGGCATAACACTGAAGCTTTCTTT.

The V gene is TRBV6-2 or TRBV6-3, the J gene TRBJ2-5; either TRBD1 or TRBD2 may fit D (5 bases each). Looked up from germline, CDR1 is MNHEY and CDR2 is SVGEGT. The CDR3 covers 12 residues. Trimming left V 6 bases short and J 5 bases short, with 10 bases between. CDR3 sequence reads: CASRSWGETQYF. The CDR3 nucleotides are TGTGCCAGCAGATCCTGGGGGGAGACCCAGTACTTC.

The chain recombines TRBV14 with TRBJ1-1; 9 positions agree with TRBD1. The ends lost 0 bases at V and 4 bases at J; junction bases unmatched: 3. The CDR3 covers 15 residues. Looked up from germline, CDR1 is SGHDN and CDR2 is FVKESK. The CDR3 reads CASSQDRTGATEAFF. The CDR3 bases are TGTGCCAGCAGCCAAGATCGGACAGGGGCCACTGAAGCTTTCTTT.

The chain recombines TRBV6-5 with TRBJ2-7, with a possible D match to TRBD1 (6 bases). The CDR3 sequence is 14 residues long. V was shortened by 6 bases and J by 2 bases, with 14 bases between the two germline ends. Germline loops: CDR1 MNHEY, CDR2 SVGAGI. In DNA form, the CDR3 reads TGTGCCAGCAGCCAGGGGTGGGGAGCCTACGAGCAGTACTTC. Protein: CASSQGWGAYEQYF.

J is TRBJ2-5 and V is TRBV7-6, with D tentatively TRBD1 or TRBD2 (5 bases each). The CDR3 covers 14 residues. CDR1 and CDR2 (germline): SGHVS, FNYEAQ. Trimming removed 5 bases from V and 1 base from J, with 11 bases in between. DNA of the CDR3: TGTGCCAGCAGCCAGTGGGGGTTCCAAGAGACCCAGTACTTC. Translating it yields CASSQWGFQETQYF.

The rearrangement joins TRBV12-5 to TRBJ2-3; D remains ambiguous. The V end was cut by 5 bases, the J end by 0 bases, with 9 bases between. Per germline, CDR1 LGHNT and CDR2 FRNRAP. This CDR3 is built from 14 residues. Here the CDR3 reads CASGATSSTDTQYF. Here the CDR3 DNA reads TGTGCTAGTGGTGCGACATCCAGCACAGATACGCAGTATTTT.

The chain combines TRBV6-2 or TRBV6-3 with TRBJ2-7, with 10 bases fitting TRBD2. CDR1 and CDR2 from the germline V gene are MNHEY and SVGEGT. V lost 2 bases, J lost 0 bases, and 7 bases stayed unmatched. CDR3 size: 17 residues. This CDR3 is CASSYRLAGVRSYEQYF. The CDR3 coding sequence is TGTGCCAGCAGTTACCGACTAGCGGGTGTTCGCTCCTACGAGCAGTACTTC.

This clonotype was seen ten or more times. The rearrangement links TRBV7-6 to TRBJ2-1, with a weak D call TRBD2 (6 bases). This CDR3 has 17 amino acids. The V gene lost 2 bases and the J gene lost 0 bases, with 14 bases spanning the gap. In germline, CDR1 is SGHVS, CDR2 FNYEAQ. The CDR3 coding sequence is TGTGCCAGCAGCTTAAGGGACTCTGTTTACTCCTACAATGAGCAGTTCTTC. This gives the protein CASSLRDSVYSYNEQFF.

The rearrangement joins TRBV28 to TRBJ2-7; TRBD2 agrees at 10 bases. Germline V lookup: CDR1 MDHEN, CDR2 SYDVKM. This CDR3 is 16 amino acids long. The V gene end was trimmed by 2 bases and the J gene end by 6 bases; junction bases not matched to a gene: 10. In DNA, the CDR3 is TGTGCCAGCAGTTTAGGGCTAGCGGGAGTTTTCTTCGAGCAGTACTTC. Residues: CASSLGLAGVFFEQYF.

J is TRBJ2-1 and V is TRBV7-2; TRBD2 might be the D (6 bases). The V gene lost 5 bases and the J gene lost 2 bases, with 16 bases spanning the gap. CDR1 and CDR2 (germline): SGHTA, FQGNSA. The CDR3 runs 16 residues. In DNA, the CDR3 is TGTGCCAGCAGCGGAGGGTTGGGACGGGCCTACAATGAGCAGTTCTTC. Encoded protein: CASSGGLGRAYNEQFF. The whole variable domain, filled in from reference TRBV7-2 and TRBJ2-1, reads GAGVSQSPSNKVTEKGKDVELRCDPISGHTALYWYRQSLGQGLEFLIYFQGNSAPDKSGLPSDRFSAERTGGSVSTLTIQRTQQEDSAVYLCASSGGLGRAYNEQFFGPGTRLTVL.

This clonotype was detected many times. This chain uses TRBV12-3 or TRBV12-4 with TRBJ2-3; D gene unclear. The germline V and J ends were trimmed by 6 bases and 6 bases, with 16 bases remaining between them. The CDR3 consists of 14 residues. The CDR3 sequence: CASSSLDQEDTQYF. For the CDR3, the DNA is TGTGCCAGCAGCTCCCTGGATCAGGAGGATACGCAGTATTTT.

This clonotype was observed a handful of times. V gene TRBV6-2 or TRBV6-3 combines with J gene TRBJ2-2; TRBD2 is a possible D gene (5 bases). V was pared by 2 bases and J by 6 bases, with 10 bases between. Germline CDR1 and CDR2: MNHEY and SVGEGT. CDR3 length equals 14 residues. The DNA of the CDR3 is TGTGCCAGCAGTTACCTCCCGGGGTCCGGGGAGCTGTTTTTT. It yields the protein CASSYLPGSGELFF.

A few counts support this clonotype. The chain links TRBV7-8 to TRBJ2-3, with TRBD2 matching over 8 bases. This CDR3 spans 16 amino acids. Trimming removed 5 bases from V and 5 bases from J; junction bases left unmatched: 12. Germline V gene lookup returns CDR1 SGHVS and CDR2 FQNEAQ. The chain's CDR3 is CASSAISGRRGDTQYF. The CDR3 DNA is TGTGCCAGCAGCGCCATAAGCGGGAGAAGGGGAGATACGCAGTATTTT.

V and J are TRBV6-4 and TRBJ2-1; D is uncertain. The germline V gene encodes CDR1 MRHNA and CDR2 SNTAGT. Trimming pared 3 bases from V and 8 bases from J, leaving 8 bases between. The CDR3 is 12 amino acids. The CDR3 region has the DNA TGTGCCAGCAGTGATGGCCGACATGAGCAGTTCTTC. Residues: CASSDGRHEQFF.

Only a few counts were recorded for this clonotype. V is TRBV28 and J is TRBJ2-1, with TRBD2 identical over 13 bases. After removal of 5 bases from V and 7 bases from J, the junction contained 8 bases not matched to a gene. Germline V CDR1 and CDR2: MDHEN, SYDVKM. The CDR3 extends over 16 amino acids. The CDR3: CASSLLGTSGKNEQFF. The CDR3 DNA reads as TGTGCCAGCAGTCTACTCGGGACTAGCGGGAAAAATGAGCAGTTCTTC.

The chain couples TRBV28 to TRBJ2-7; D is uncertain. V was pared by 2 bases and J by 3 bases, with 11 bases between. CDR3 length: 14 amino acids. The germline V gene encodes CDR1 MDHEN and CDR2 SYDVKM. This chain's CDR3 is CASSLVHAYYEQYF. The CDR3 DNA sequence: TGTGCCAGCAGTTTAGTACACGCCTACTACGAGCAGTACTTC.

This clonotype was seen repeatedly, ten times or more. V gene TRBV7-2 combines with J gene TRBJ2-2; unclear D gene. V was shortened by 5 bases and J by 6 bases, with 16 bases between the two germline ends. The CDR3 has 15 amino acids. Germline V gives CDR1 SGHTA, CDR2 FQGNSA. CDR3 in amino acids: CASSPIRYRPGELFF. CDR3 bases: TGTGCCAGCAGCCCCATCAGATATCGGCCCGGGGAGCTGTTTTTT.

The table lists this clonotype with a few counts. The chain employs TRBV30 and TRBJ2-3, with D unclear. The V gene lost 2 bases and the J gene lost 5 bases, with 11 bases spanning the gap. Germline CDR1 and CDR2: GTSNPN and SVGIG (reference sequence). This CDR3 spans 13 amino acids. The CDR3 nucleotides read TGTGCCTGGAGTTTGGGGATCGGAGATACGCAGTATTTT. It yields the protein CAWSLGIGDTQYF.

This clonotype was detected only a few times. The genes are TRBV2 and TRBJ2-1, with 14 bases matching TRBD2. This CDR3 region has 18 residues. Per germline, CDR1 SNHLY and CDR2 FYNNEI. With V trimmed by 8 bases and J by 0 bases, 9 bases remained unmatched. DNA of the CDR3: TGTGCCAGCGTTCCGGGACTAGCGGGAGCTGGCTCCTACAATGAGCAGTTCTTC. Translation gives CASVPGLAGAGSYNEQFF.

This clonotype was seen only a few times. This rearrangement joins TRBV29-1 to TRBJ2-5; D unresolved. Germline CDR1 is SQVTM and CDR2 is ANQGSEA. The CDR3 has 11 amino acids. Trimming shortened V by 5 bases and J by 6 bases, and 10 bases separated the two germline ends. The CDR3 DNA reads TGCAGCGTTAGCAATCAGAAGACCCAGTACTTC. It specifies CSVSNQKTQYF. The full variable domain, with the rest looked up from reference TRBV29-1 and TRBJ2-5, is SAVISQKPSRDICQRGTSLTIQCQVDSQVTMMFWYRQQPGQSLTLIATANQGSEATYESGFVIDKFPISRPNLTFSTLTVSNMSPEDSSIYLCSVSNQKTQYFGPGTRLLVL.

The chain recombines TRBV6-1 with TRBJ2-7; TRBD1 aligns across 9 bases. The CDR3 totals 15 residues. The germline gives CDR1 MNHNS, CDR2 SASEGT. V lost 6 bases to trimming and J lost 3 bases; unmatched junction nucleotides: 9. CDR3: CASRLTRQGVYEQYF. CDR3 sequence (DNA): TGTGCCAGCAGACTAACGCGACAGGGGGTCTACGAGCAGTACTTC.

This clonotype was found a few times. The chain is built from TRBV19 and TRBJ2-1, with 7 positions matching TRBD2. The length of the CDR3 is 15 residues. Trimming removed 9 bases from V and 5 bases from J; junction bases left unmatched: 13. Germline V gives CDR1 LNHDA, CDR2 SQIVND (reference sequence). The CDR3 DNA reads TGTGCCAGCCTCCAGGAGCCAGCGGGAAACAATGAGCAGTTCTTC. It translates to CASLQEPAGNNEQFF.

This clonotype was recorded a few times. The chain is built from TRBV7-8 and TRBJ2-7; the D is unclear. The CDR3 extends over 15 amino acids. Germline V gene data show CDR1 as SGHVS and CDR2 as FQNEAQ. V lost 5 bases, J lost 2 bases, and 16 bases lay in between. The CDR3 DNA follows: TGTGCCAGCAGCCAAAAGGGCCCGTCCACCTACGAGCAGTACGTC. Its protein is CASSQKGPSTYEQYV.